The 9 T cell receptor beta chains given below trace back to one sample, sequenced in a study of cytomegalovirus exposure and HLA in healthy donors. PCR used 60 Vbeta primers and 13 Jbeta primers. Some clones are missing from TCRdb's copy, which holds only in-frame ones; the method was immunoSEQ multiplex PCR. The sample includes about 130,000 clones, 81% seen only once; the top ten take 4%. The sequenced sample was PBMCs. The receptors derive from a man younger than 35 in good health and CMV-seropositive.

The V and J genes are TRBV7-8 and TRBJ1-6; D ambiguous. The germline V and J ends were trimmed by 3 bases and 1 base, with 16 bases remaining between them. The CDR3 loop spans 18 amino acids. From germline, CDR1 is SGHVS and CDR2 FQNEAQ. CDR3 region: CASSFPGYPNSYNSPLHF. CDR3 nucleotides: TGTGCCAGCAGCTTCCCGGGATACCCCAATTCCTATAATTCACCCCTCCACTTT. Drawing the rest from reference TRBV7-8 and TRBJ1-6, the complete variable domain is GAGVSQSPRYKVAKRGQDVALRCDPISGHVSLFWYQQALGQGPEFLTYFQNEAQLDKSGLPSDRFFAERPEGSVSTLKIQRTQQEDSAVYLCASSFPGYPNSYNSPLHFGNGTRLTVT.

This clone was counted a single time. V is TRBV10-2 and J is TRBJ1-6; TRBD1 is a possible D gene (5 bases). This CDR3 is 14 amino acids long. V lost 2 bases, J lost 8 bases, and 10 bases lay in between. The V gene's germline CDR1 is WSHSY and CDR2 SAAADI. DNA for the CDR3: TGCGCCAGCAGTGAGCCAAGGGGTCATTCACCCCTCCACTTT. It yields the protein CASSEPRGHSPLHF.

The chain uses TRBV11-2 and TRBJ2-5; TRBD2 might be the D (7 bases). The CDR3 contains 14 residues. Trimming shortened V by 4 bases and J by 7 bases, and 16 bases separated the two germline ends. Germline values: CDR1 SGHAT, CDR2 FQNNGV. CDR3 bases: TGTGCCAGCAGCTCATCAACAGGGAGGGGGACCCAGTACTTC. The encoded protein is CASSSSTGRGTQYF.

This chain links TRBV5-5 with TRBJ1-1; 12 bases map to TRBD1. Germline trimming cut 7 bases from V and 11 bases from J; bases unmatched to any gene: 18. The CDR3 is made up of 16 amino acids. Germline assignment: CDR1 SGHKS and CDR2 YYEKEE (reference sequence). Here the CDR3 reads CASGTNHGTGGSLAFF. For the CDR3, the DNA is TGTGCCAGCGGGACGAATCACGGGACAGGGGGCTCTCTCGCTTTCTTT.

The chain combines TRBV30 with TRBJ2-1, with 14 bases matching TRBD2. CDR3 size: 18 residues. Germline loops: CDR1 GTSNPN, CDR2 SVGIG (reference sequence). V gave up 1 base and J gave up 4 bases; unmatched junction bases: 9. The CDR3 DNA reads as TGTGCCTGGAGTGGACCTAAGACTAGCGGGGGGGTATACAATGAGCAGTTCTTC. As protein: CAWSGPKTSGGVYNEQFF.

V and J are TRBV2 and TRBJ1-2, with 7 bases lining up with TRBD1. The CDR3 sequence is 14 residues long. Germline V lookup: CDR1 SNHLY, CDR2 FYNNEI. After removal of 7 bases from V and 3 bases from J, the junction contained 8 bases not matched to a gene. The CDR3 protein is CASTEQGRDYGYTF. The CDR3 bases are TGTGCCAGCACCGAACAGGGGCGGGACTATGGCTACACCTTC.

The CDR3 protein is CASRRGGISNQPQHF. CDR3 coding DNA: TGTGCCAGCAGGCGGGGGGGTATCAGCAATCAGCCCCAGCATTTT. The chain couples TRBV6-5 to TRBJ1-5; weak D call: TRBD1 (5 bases). The CDR3 sequence is 15 residues long. V gave up 6 bases and J gave up 1 base, with 13 bases separating them. CDR1 and CDR2 (germline): MNHEY, SVGAGI.

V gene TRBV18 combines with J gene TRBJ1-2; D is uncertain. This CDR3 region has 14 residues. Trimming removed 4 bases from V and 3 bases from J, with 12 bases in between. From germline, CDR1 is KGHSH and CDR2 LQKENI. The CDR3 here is CASSRNEDYYGYTF. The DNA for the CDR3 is TGTGCCAGCTCACGCAACGAAGACTACTATGGCTACACCTTC.

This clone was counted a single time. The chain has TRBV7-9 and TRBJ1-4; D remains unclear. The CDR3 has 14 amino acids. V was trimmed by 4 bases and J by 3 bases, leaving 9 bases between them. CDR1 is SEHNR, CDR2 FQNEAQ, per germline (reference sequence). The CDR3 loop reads CASSSVLSNEKLFF. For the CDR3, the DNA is TGTGCCAGCAGCTCGGTCCTCTCTAATGAAAAACTGTTTTTT.